Presented here are 10 T cell receptor beta chains from one specimen sequenced in a study of blood T cell repertoires in COVID-19. Sequenced by immunoSEQ multiplex PCR; TCRdb stores in-frame clones only, minus some. The sample contains fewer than 80,000 clones, roughly 89% of which appear only once. The specimen was peripheral blood. The receptors stem from a human donor in a cohort sampled during active COVID-19.

The CDR3 DNA follows: TGCGCCAGCAGCCACTCAGGGGGACGGTACACTGAAGCTTTCTTT. Its translation is CASSHSGGRYTEAFF. The chain couples TRBV4-1 to TRBJ1-1; 7 bases are a match to TRBD1. Germline values: CDR1 MGHRA, CDR2 YSYEKL. This CDR3 contains 15 residues. V gave up 3 bases and J gave up 3 bases; unmatched junction bases: 7.

The gene calls are TRBV9 and TRBJ1-2; tentatively, D is TRBD1 (6 bases). The CDR3 consists of 14 residues. Germline V gives CDR1 SGDLS, CDR2 YYNGEE. With 4 bases removed from V and 2 bases from J, the gap between germline ends came to 12 bases. CDR3 sequence: CASSWDTSNYGYTF. The CDR3 DNA sequence: TGTGCCAGCAGCTGGGACACCTCGAACTATGGCTACACCTTC.

This clone is a singleton in its sample. The chain has TRBV14 and TRBJ2-3; no reliable D call. Trimming left V 4 bases short and J 3 bases short, with 8 bases between. CDR1 is SGHDN, CDR2 FVKESK, per germline. CDR3 length equals 13 residues. CDR3 loop: CASSPASTDTQYF. The CDR3 DNA sequence: TGTGCCAGCAGCCCAGCGAGTACAGATACGCAGTATTTT.

This clone was seen only once. This chain joins TRBV29-1 and TRBJ2-2; 11 bases agree with TRBD2. This CDR3 contains 16 residues. The V segment lost 4 bases and the J segment 1 base; nucleotides outside the gene matches: 5. CDR1 is SQVTM, CDR2 ANQGSEA, per germline. The DNA for the CDR3 is TGCAGCGTTGCCTTCCTAGCGGGAGGGAACACCGGGGAGCTGTTTTTT. This codes for CSVAFLAGGNTGELFF.

J is TRBJ2-1 and V is TRBV18, with TRBD2 as a possible D gene (6 bases). CDR1 is KGHSH, CDR2 LQKENI, per germline. The CDR3 runs to 13 residues. V was pared by 2 bases and J by 7 bases, with 9 bases between. CDR3 protein: CASSPGGINEQFF. CDR3 nucleotide sequence: TGTGCCAGCTCACCAGGAGGGATAAATGAGCAGTTCTTC.

The rearrangement uses TRBV18 and TRBJ2-5; weak D call: TRBD2 (7 bases). Germline V gene sequence: CDR1 KGHSH, CDR2 LQKENI. The CDR3 is made up of 14 amino acids. V shed 6 bases and J shed 2 bases, with 13 bases lying between them. The CDR3 DNA reads as TGTGCCAGCTCCCTGGGGGGGGCTCAAGAGACCCAGTACTTC. Amino acid sequence: CASSLGGAQETQYF.

V usage is TRBV3-1 (or the pseudogene TRBV3-2) and J usage is TRBJ1-3, with 9 bases fitting TRBD1. The CDR3 consists of 17 residues. V shed 2 bases and J 4 bases; nucleotides not matched to a gene: 9. Germline assignment: CDR1 LGHDT and CDR2 YNNKEL (reference sequence). The CDR3 DNA reads as TGTGCCAGCAGCCAAAACAGGGGGCTGGTACGCGGAAACACCATATATTTT. Translated, it gives CASSQNRGLVRGNTIYF.

The J gene is TRBJ1-1, the V gene TRBV6-5; a possible D gene is TRBD1 (5 bases). V lost 8 bases and J lost 5, with 9 bases in between. This CDR3 spans 11 amino acids. Germline lookup yields CDR1 MNHEY and CDR2 SVGAGI. The CDR3 loop is CASLGRTEAFF. CDR3 nucleotide sequence: TGTGCCAGCCTGGGGCGAACTGAAGCTTTCTTT.

This sequence joins TRBV28 and TRBJ2-1; TRBD1 agrees at 9 bases. The V gene's germline CDR1 is MDHEN and CDR2 SYDVKM. The CDR3 loop spans 18 amino acids. V was pared by 8 bases and J by 2 bases, with 16 bases of the junction left unmatched. The CDR3 is CASLNTGGGVLPYNEQFF. CDR3 DNA: TGTGCCAGCCTAAATACAGGGGGCGGTGTATTACCCTACAATGAGCAGTTCTTC.

V is TRBV19 and J is TRBJ2-1, with D maybe TRBD2 (6 bases). CDR3 length equals 16 residues. V was shortened by 3 bases and J by 9 bases, with 21 bases between the two germline ends. Per the germline V gene, CDR1 is LNHDA and CDR2 is SQIVND (reference sequence). The CDR3 loop reads CASSMRTTLEESEQFF. The CDR3 region has the DNA TGTGCCAGTAGTATGCGGACTACCCTAGAAGAAAGTGAGCAGTTCTTC.